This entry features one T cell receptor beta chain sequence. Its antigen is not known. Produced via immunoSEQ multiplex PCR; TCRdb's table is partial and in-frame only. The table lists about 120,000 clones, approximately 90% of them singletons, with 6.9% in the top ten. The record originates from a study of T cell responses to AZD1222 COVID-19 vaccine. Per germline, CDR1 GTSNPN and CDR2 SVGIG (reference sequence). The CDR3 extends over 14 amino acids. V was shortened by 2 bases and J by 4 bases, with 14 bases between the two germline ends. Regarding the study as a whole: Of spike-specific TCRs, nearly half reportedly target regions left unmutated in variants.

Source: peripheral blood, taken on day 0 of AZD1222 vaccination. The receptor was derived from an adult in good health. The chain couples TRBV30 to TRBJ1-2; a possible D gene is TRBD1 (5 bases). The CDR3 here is CAWSPGGDGYGYTF. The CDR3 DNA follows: TGTGCCTGGAGTCCCGGGGGAGATGGCTATGGCTACACCTTC.